The T cell receptor (beta chain) under discussion was sequenced for a study of blood T cell repertoires in COVID-19. Study-level background: Samples taken during acute and convalescent COVID-19 were collected in the United States, Italy and Spain. T cells, B-cell-depleted T cells, or PBMCs supplied cDNA or gDNA.

Per the study methods: Cell counts per sample came from amplifying reference gene primers. Only in-frame clones appear in the TCRdb table, and some are missing; sequencing was by immunoSEQ multiplex PCR. V and J calls and clone size are given by that table; D and trimming were obtained from the DNA. The sample lists tens of thousands of clones, approximately 83% occurring once. The CDR3 runs 12 residues. From germline, CDR1 is LNHDA and CDR2 SQIVND (reference sequence). V was clipped by 4 bases and J by 6 bases; unmatched bases: 2. This sequence joins TRBV19 and TRBJ1-2; 7 nucleotides line up with TRBD1. Sequenced input: peripheral blood. This TCR was recovered from a man in his sixties with acute or convalescent COVID-19. The CDR3 loop reads CASSTTGDGYTF. CDR3 bases: TGTGCCAGTAGTACTACAGGGGATGGCTACACCTTC. Looking up the rest from reference TRBV19 and TRBJ1-2 gives the full variable domain: DGGITQSPKYLFRKEGQNVTLSCEQNLNHDAMYWYRQDPGQGLRLIYYSQIVNDFQKGDIAEGYSVSREKKESFPLTVTSAQKNPTAFYLCASSTTGDGYTFGSGTRLTVV.